The next 7 T cell receptor beta chains were all read from a single sample in a study of cytomegalovirus exposure and HLA in healthy donors. Amplification used 60 Vbeta primers and 13 Jbeta primers. Assay: immunoSEQ multiplex PCR; the TCRdb copy retains only in-frame clones and omits some. Of under 150,000 clones in the sample, about four fifths were seen once. Sample: PBMCs. The source is a man aged 18 to 29 in good health and CMV-seronegative.

V usage is TRBV5-6 and J usage is TRBJ1-5; 12 bases line up with TRBD1. CDR3 size: 18 residues. The V and J ends lost 0 bases and 6 bases, in that order; junction bases with no gene match: 10. The V gene's germline CDR1 is SGHDT and CDR2 YYEEEE. The CDR3 nucleotides are TGTGCCAGCAGCTTGGGGGGACAGGGGGCGGATTTTGTTCAGCCCCAGCATTTT. This translates into CASSLGGQGADFVQPQHF.

CDR3 in amino acids: CASSNAGNGYEKLFF. The CDR3 DNA reads as TGTGCCAGCAGCAACGCAGGGAATGGCTATGAAAAACTGTTTTTT. V gene TRBV13 combines with J gene TRBJ1-4, with a possible D match to TRBD1 (5 bases). CDR1 and CDR2 (germline): PRHDT, FYEKMQ (reference sequence). Trimming left V 5 bases short and J 6 bases short, with 16 bases between. The CDR3 spans 15 residues.

J is TRBJ2-1 and V is TRBV6-1, with 7 bases aligning to TRBD2. Germline V CDR1 and CDR2: MNHNS, SASEGT. Losses at the gene ends were 8 bases for V and 5 bases for J; bases not matched to a gene: 9. The length of the CDR3 is 14 residues. CDR3 nucleotides: TGTGCCAGCCTAAGGGACTACTCGGACAATGAGCAGTTCTTC. Encoded protein: CASLRDYSDNEQFF.

The CDR3 spells CASSETSGVNQPQHF. In DNA, the CDR3 is TGTGCCAGCTCAGAGACCTCAGGGGTCAATCAGCCCCAGCATTTT. The chain uses TRBV18 and TRBJ1-5, with D possibly TRBD1 on 6 matching bases. V dropped 5 bases and J dropped 3 bases, with 14 bases sitting between them. This CDR3 is 15 amino acids long. The germline gives CDR1 KGHSH, CDR2 LQKENI. Together with reference TRBV18 and TRBJ1-5, the CDR3 gives the full variable domain: NAGVMQNPRHLVRRRGQEARLRCSPMKGHSHVYWYRQLPEEGLKFMVYLQKENIIDESGMPKERFSAEFPKEGPSILRIQQVVRGDSAAYFCASSETSGVNQPQHFGDGTRLSIL.

V usage is TRBV28 and J usage is TRBJ1-4; tentatively, D is TRBD1 (6 bases). This CDR3 region has 14 residues. Germline CDR1 and CDR2: MDHEN and SYDVKM. V lost 5 bases, J lost 6 bases, and 13 bases lay in between. CDR3 in amino acids: CASSVQGYYEKLFF. CDR3 nucleotide sequence: TGTGCCAGCAGTGTACAGGGTTATTATGAAAAACTGTTTTTT.

This chain uses TRBV6-6 with TRBJ2-7; TRBD2 matches 7 bases. The ends lost 2 bases at V and 7 bases at J; junction bases unmatched: 11. The germline V gene encodes CDR1 MNHNY and CDR2 SVGAGI (reference sequence). This CDR3 contains 15 residues. CDR3 region: CASSYPGTWGGEQYF. The CDR3 DNA follows: TGTGCCAGCAGTTACCCGGGGACGTGGGGGGGGGAGCAGTACTTC.

The gene calls are TRBV19 and TRBJ2-1; D might be TRBD2 (5 bases). V was clipped by 7 bases and J by 3 bases, with 16 bases between them. From germline, CDR1 is LNHDA and CDR2 SQIVND (reference sequence). This CDR3 is 15 amino acids long. The CDR3 region is CASNPPGGFYNEQFF. The DNA for the CDR3 is TGTGCCAGTAACCCCCCAGGAGGTTTCTACAATGAGCAGTTCTTC. The whole variable domain, remainder taken from reference TRBV19 and TRBJ2-1, is DGGITQSPKYLFRKEGQNVTLSCEQNLNHDAMYWYRQDPGQGLRLIYYSQIVNDFQKGDIAEGYSVSREKKESFPLTVTSAQKNPTAFYLCASNPPGGFYNEQFFGPGTRLTVL.